This T cell receptor (beta chain) was sequenced during a study of cytomegalovirus exposure and HLA in healthy donors. Findings and limits, study-wide: TCR sequences were mostly rare, though some public TCRs occurred in many donors.

Germline CDR1 reads MNHEY; CDR2 reads SVGAGI. The CDR3 has 16 amino acids. The ends lost 2 bases at V and 6 bases at J; junction bases unmatched: 8. As to this clone: Antigen: not known.

Both 60 Vbeta primers and 13 Jbeta primers went into the PCR. The method was immunoSEQ multiplex PCR; TCRdb's version includes in-frame clones alone and lacks a portion of them. This sample has 100,000 to 150,000 clones; roughly 18% occur once, and the top ten carry 2.9%. The specimen was PBMCs. This chain links TRBV6-5 with TRBJ2-7, with 12 positions matching TRBD2. This TCR was recovered from a female donor in good health and CMV-seropositive. CDR3 loop: CASSYDPSGRATEQYF. The CDR3 region has the DNA TGTGCCAGCAGTTACGACCCTAGCGGGAGGGCCACCGAGCAGTACTTC.